Sequencing of this T cell receptor beta chain was carried out in a study of identical twins. V dropped 4 bases and J dropped 2 bases, with 13 bases sitting between them. In germline, CDR1 is SQVTM, CDR2 ANQGSEA. This CDR3 has 14 amino acids. One entry per CDR3 protein, called by TCRdb with MiXCR from the 5' RACE reads. The sample carries roughly 700,000 distinct CDR3 sequences, over 8.5% recorded once. Another study also made use of these data, one on yellow fever vaccine responses in identical twins.

The sample comprised PBMCs. V is TRBV29-1 and J is TRBJ2-3, with D possibly being TRBD2 (5 bases). This receptor was taken from a woman aged 18-35 years in good health. CDR3 DNA: TGCAGCGTTGTTGTGGGAGTCGTCACAGATACGCAGTATTTT. This gives the protein CSVVVGVVTDTQYF.